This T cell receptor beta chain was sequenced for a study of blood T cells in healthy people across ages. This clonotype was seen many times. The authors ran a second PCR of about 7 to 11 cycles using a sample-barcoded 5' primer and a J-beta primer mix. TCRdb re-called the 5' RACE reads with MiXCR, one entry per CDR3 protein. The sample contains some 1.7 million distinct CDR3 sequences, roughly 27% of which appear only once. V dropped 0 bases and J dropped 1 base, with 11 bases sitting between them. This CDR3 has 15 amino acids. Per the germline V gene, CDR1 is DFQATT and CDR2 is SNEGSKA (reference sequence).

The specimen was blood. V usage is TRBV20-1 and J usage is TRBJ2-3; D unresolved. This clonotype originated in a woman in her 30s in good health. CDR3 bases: TGCAGTGCTAGAGAAACCCCTGTTGGCACAGATACGCAGTATTTT. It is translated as CSARETPVGTDTQYF.